This entry describes one T cell receptor (beta chain). Its antigen is undetermined. TCR beta libraries used approximately 1.8 micrograms of genomic DNA from cryopreserved PBMCs. Sequenced by immunoSEQ multiplex PCR; TCRdb stores in-frame clones only, minus some. The data show about 180,000 clones, approximately 84% seen once. The sample originates from a study of cytotoxic CD8 clonotypes in ibrutinib-treated CLL. Broader study findings: Public clonotypes were rare and shrank or held steady on treatment.

This CDR3 has 21 residues. V dropped 2 bases and J dropped 4; count of bases not matched to a gene: 15. CDR1 MGHRA and CDR2 YSYEKL come from the germline V gene. The gene calls are TRBV4-1 and TRBJ2-2, with TRBD2 matching 14 bases. The sample here was PBMCs, taken after 24 months of ibrutinib treatment. The sequence came from a human donor with chronic lymphocytic leukemia. CDR3 nucleotide sequence: TGCGCCAGCAGCCAAAGGGGCCAGACTAGCGGGAGGGCCCTGGGCACCGGGGAGCTGTTTTTT. The encoded protein is CASSQRGQTSGRALGTGELFF.